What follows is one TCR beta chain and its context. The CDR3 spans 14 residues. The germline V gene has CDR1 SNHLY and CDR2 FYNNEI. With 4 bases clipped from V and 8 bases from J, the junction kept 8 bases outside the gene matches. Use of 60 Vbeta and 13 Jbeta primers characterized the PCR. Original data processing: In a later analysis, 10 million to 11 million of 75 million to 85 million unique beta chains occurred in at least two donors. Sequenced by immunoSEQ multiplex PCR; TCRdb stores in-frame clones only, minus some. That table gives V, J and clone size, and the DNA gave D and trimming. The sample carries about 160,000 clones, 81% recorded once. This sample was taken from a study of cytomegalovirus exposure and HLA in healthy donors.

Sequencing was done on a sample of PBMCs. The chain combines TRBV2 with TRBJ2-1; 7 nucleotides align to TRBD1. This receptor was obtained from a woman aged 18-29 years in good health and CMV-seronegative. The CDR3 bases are TGTGCCAGCAGTGCCGGGACAGCGCGAGATGAGCAGTTCTTC. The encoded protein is CASSAGTARDEQFF.